This TCR beta chain was captured by sequencing in a study of breast tumors, draining lymph nodes, adjacent tissues. Whole-study results and caveats: Tumor T cell lymph node origin was a supported hypothesis, not proven. Most tumor T cells seemingly derive from lymph node, then expand in tumor. Tumors had less TCR diversity than lymph nodes, more than nontumor tissue. Tumor and nontumor repertoires were significantly more similar in luminal-like than in basal-like breast cancer.

TCRdb re-called the multiplex PCR reads with MiXCR, one entry per CDR3 protein. The sample has about 150,000 distinct CDR3 sequences; about 30% are singletons. For this clonotype: Its antigen is not identified.

The CDR3 extends over 14 amino acids. Germline V gene lookup returns CDR1 LNHNV and CDR2 YYDKDF (reference sequence). The germline V and J ends were trimmed by 4 bases and 3 bases, with 10 bases remaining between them. The lymph nodes were axillary draining lymph nodes from breast cancer patients. The sequence was collected from a female donor with breast cancer. Some clones in this sample may be carry-over from other donors' samples. The chain uses TRBV15 and TRBJ1-5; D is unclear. Sequenced: axillary lymph node tissue. CDR3 loop: CATSISSLNQPQHF. CDR3 nucleotide sequence: TGTGCCACCAGCATCTCATCGCTCAATCAGCCCCAGCATTTT.